Listed below are T cell receptor beta chains from one sample, sequenced in a study of blood T cell repertoires in COVID-19. Sequencing used immunoSEQ multiplex PCR; TCRdb keeps in-frame clones, though not all of them. Found here are 200,000 to 250,000 clones, about 87% of them singletons; the top ten hold 6.3%. Sample: peripheral blood. The receptors were gathered from a woman in her twenties or thirties with COVID-19, enrolled during active disease. The CDR3 runs from the conserved cysteine through the conserved F or W. The D gene is left open where the match is weak. Size is stated for part of the rows, as once, few or many counts, or as a class when the clone is expanded.

V	size	J	D	DNA	CDR3
TRBV24-1	-	TRBJ2-5	TRBD1	TGTGCCACCAGTGATTTGTGGCAGGGGGTTGAGACCCAGTACTTC	CATSDLWQGVETQYF
TRBV5-6	-	TRBJ2-1	-	TGTGCCAGCAGCGGAATGGGAAGGGGGCAGTTCTTC	CASSGMGRGQFF
TRBV2	-	TRBJ2-2	TRBD2	TGTGCCAGCAGCCCAGGACTAGCGGGATGGAAAACCGGGGAGCTGTTTTTT	CASSPGLAGWKTGELFF
TRBV5-6	-	TRBJ1-4	-	TGTGCCAGCAGCTTGTCTGGTCCCGCTAAGAATGAAAAACTGTTTTTT	CASSLSGPAKNEKLFF
TRBV2	-	TRBJ2-7	-	TGTGCCAGCACGCCGAGGAGGGGCGAGCAGTACTTC	CASTPRRGEQYF
TRBV5-1	-	TRBJ1-4	TRBD1	TGCGCCAGCAGCTTGGGGCCCGCGGGACAGTGCTCTTTT	CASSLGPAGQCSF
TRBV7-8	-	TRBJ2-2	-	TGTGCCAGCAGCTTATCCCAATTGTCACGGTTCACCGGGGAGCTGTTTTTT	CASSLSQLSRFTGELFF
TRBV9	-	TRBJ2-1	TRBD1	TGTGCCAGCAGTATGGGGACAGCTCTTAGCTCCTACAATGAGCAGTTCTTC	CASSMGTALSSYNEQFF
TRBV9	-	TRBJ2-7	-	TGTGCCAGCAGCGTAGGGACAGCCTACGAGCAGTACTTC	CASSVGTAYEQYF
TRBV7-2	few	TRBJ1-2	-	TGTGCCAGCAGCTTACAGGGCGGTTGGGGTTATGGCTACACCTTC	CASSLQGGWGYGYTF
TRBV19	-	TRBJ1-1	-	TGTGCCAGTAGTATAGTGACAGGTAGGAGTGCTGAAGCTTTCTTT	CASSIVTGRSAEAFF
TRBV7-2	-	TRBJ1-2	-	TGTGCCAGCACCTCTCCCAGGTTTGACAGACTTCGGTATGGCTACACCTTC	CASTSPRFDRLRYGYTF
TRBV24-1	-	TRBJ2-1	TRBD2	TGTGCCACCAGTGATTTGAGGACTAGCGGGAGTAGGCTCGGTGAGCAGTTCTTC	CATSDLRTSGSRLGEQFF
TRBV19	-	TRBJ1-2	-	TGTGCCAGTAGTCAGGGTACTGGCTACACCTTC	CASSQGTGYTF
TRBV9	-	TRBJ2-5	TRBD2	TGTGCCAGCAGCGTAGGCGGGGGAGGCCAAGAGACCCAGTACTTC	CASSVGGGGQETQYF
TRBV24-1	-	TRBJ2-3	-	TGTGCCACCAGTGATTCCAGATTGGGGGGTCCCACAGATACGCAGTATTTT	CATSDSRLGGPTDTQYF
TRBV5-4	once	TRBJ2-3	TRBD2	TGTGCCAGCTACTCGGGGACTAGCTATACCACCAACACAGATACGCAGTATTTT	CASYSGTSYTTNTDTQYF